The 26 T cell receptor beta chains given below trace back to one sample, sequenced in a study of blood T cell repertoires in COVID-19. TCRdb's table, derived via immunoSEQ multiplex PCR, lists solely in-frame clones and lacks some. The sample lists tens of thousands of clones; 90% were seen once. Sequencing was carried out using peripheral blood. These receptors were taken from a human donor in a cohort sampled during active COVID-19.

This chain connects TRBV15 to TRBJ2-3; 12 bases line up with TRBD2. The CDR3 has 17 residues. V shed 2 bases and J 3 bases; nucleotides not matched to a gene: 6. Germline V CDR1 and CDR2: LNHNV, YYDKDF (reference sequence). The CDR3 reads CATSRSLGLAGTDTQYF. The CDR3, as DNA: TGTGCCACCAGCAGATCCCTTGGACTAGCGGGAACAGATACGCAGTATTTT.

The rearrangement joins TRBV28 to TRBJ2-2; 10 bases match TRBD1. The CDR3 is made up of 17 amino acids. CDR1 and CDR2 from the germline V gene are MDHEN and SYDVKM. The V and J ends lost 3 bases and 4 bases, in that order; junction bases with no gene match: 8. In DNA form, the CDR3 reads TGTGCCAGCAGTTTTCACCCCGGGACAGGGGTCACCGGGGAGCTGTTTTTT. Residues: CASSFHPGTGVTGELFF.

This clone was found a few times. The V gene is TRBV5-1, the J gene TRBJ1-2; a possible D gene is TRBD1 (6 bases). The CDR3 runs 13 residues. The germline gives CDR1 SGHRS, CDR2 YFSETQ. V was trimmed by 0 bases and J by 8 bases, leaving 11 bases between them. The CDR3 reads CASSLDREGGYTF. The CDR3 DNA follows: TGCGCCAGCAGCTTGGACAGGGAAGGAGGCTACACCTTC.

This clone was seen only a few times. The V call is TRBV6-4, the J call TRBJ2-2; possible D gene TRBD2, 5 bases. The CDR3 contains 15 residues. The V end was cut by 4 bases, the J end by 1 base, with 10 bases between. Germline V CDR1 and CDR2: MRHNA, SNTAGT. The CDR3 bases are TGTGCCAGCAGTGCGTCGGGGAGGAACACCGGGGAGCTGTTTTTT. Its protein product is CASSASGRNTGELFF.

DNA of the CDR3: TGTGCCTGGAGAACTAGCGGGAGTTCGAATGAGCAGTTCTTC. Amino acid sequence: CAWRTSGSSNEQFF. The gene calls are TRBV30 and TRBJ2-1; 11 bases are a match to TRBD2. Trimming took 3 bases from V and 7 from J; bases not matched to a gene: 5. Per germline, CDR1 GTSNPN and CDR2 SVGIG (reference sequence). The CDR3 extends over 14 amino acids.

This chain uses TRBV28 with TRBJ1-2; 8 nucleotides match TRBD1. Trimming removed 7 bases from V and 8 bases from J; junction bases left unmatched: 6. This CDR3 has 12 amino acids. CDR1 and CDR2 (germline): MDHEN, SYDVKM. Here the CDR3 reads CASKDRVGGYTF. DNA of the CDR3: TGTGCCAGCAAGGACAGGGTCGGCGGCTACACCTTC.

The chain couples TRBV11-2 to TRBJ2-7, with TRBD1 identical over 7 bases. The CDR3 extends over 16 amino acids. V shed 3 bases, J shed 4 bases, and the junction held 12 bases outside the gene matches. Germline loops: CDR1 SGHAT, CDR2 FQNNGV. The DNA of the CDR3 is TGTGCCAGCAGCTTCGAACAGGGGCGCCCAGCGTACGAGCAGTACTTC. Amino acid sequence: CASSFEQGRPAYEQYF.

The chain is built from TRBV7-9 and TRBJ2-1; a weak D match, TRBD1 (6 bases). V was trimmed by 5 bases and J by 14 bases, leaving 16 bases between them. The CDR3 extends over 12 amino acids. Per the germline V gene, CDR1 is SEHNR and CDR2 is FQNEAQ (reference sequence). The chain's CDR3 is CASSPSTGIKFF. For the CDR3, the DNA is TGTGCCAGCAGCCCCTCGACAGGAATAAAGTTCTTC.

This clone was found once. The chain couples TRBV5-1 to TRBJ2-1, with TRBD1 matching over 8 bases. Germline trimming cut 2 bases from V and 9 bases from J; bases unmatched to any gene: 10. The CDR3 is 15 amino acids. In germline, CDR1 is SGHRS, CDR2 YFSETQ. The CDR3 loop reads CASSLPGQVSSEQFF. The CDR3 DNA reads as TGCGCCAGCAGCTTACCGGGACAGGTCTCCAGTGAGCAGTTCTTC.

CDR3 sequence (DNA): TGTGCCTGGAGTGTAAGAGGTGGTTCCTATAATTCACCCCTCCACTTT. Protein sequence: CAWSVRGGSYNSPLHF. V and J are TRBV30 and TRBJ1-6; D gene unclear. The CDR3 is 16 residues long. V gave up 0 bases and J gave up 1 base, with 10 bases separating them. Germline CDR1 reads GTSNPN; CDR2 reads SVGIG (reference sequence).

The chain joins TRBV27 to TRBJ2-1; 9 bases are a match to TRBD2. Germline CDR1 MNHEY, CDR2 SMNVEV (reference sequence). The CDR3 is made up of 15 amino acids. The junction had 4 bases not matched to a gene; V was cut back by 6 bases and J by 1 base. This CDR3 reads CASSRSGSSYNEQFF. Written as DNA, the CDR3 is TGTGCCAGCAGCCGTAGCGGGAGTTCCTACAATGAGCAGTTCTTC.

J is TRBJ2-1 and V is TRBV5-1, with 11 bases identical to TRBD2. Germline lookup yields CDR1 SGHRS and CDR2 YFSETQ. V lost 0 bases, J lost 8 bases, and 13 bases stayed unmatched. This CDR3 has 18 amino acids. CDR3 sequence reads: CASSLGPPRVAGGDEQFF. For the CDR3, the DNA is TGCGCCAGCAGCTTGGGTCCTCCCAGGGTAGCGGGGGGGGATGAGCAGTTCTTC.

The gene calls are TRBV19 and TRBJ1-5; the D is unclear. The germline V gene has CDR1 LNHDA and CDR2 SQIVND (reference sequence). Trimming cost V 5 bases and J 2 bases, with 10 bases left between them. The length of the CDR3 is 14 residues. The CDR3, as DNA: TGTGCCAGTAGTGAGGGAGGAGGCAATCAGCCCCAGCATTTT. Its protein is CASSEGGGNQPQHF.

The rearrangement joins TRBV10-1 to TRBJ1-5; tentative D call: TRBD1 (5 bases). V was trimmed by 3 bases and J by 2 bases, leaving 5 bases between them. The CDR3 has 13 residues. In germline, CDR1 is WNHNN, CDR2 SYGVQD (reference sequence). The chain's CDR3 is CASSDRGNQPQHF. The CDR3 region has the DNA TGCGCCAGCAGTGACAGGGGCAATCAGCCCCAGCATTTT.

The chain uses TRBV7-8 and TRBJ2-3; 7 bases are shared with TRBD2. V trimming: 2 bases; J trimming: 5 bases; junction bases outside the gene matches: 16. The CDR3 extends over 18 amino acids. CDR1 and CDR2 (germline): SGHVS, FQNEAQ. CDR3 DNA: TGTGCCAGCAGCTTATTGGGGGGACTGGCGGGAGTGGTAGATACGCAGTATTTT. Amino acid sequence: CASSLLGGLAGVVDTQYF. Full variable domain (missing parts from reference TRBV7-8 and TRBJ2-3): GAGVSQSPRYKVAKRGQDVALRCDPISGHVSLFWYQQALGQGPEFLTYFQNEAQLDKSGLPSDRFFAERPEGSVSTLKIQRTQQEDSAVYLCASSLLGGLAGVVDTQYFGPGTRLTVL.

This rearrangement joins TRBV6-5 to TRBJ1-1; TRBD1 aligns across 7 bases. The CDR3 consists of 16 residues. From germline, CDR1 is MNHEY and CDR2 SVGAGI. The trim removed 0 bases at V and 5 bases at J, leaving 9 bases unmatched. The CDR3 nucleotides are TGTGCCAGCAGTTACTCCTTGGCGGTGGACAGGACTGAAGCTTTCTTT. Its protein is CASSYSLAVDRTEAFF.

A remark on this clone: A read error may account for a junction end that differs from germline. The rearrangement uses TRBV3-1 (or the pseudogene TRBV3-2) and TRBJ1-3, with TRBD1 matching 7 bases. This CDR3 has 13 amino acids. The germline gives CDR1 LGHDT, CDR2 YNNKEL (reference sequence). CDR3 in DNA: TGTGCCAGCAGCCAGTTTACAGGGGCAGAACAAAATTTT. This gives the protein CASSQFTGAEQNF.

V is TRBV5-1 and J is TRBJ1-4, with a weak D call TRBD1 (5 bases). This CDR3 region has 15 residues. Trimming removed 2 bases at V and 5 bases at J, with 13 bases between. The germline V gene encodes CDR1 SGHRS and CDR2 YFSETQ. The CDR3 loop reads CASSLEGRENEKLFF. CDR3 nucleotide sequence: TGCGCCAGCAGCTTAGAGGGACGGGAGAATGAAAAACTGTTTTTT.

The rearrangement uses TRBV11-2 and TRBJ2-5, with D possibly being TRBD1 (6 bases). The CDR3 has 13 amino acids. The V end lost 0 bases, the J end lost 4 bases, and 6 bases lay between the germline ends. Germline CDR1 reads SGHAT; CDR2 reads FQNNGV. Here the CDR3 DNA reads TGTGCCAGCAGCTTAGAACAGGGAGAGACCCAGTACTTC. Its translation is CASSLEQGETQYF. Looking up the rest from reference TRBV11-2 and TRBJ2-5 gives the full variable domain: EAGVAQSPRYKIIEKRQSVAFWCNPISGHATLYWYQQILGQGPKLLIQFQNNGVVDDSQLPKDRFSAERLKGVDSTLKIQPAKLEDSAVYLCASSLEQGETQYFGPGTRLLVL.

The chain combines TRBV29-1 with TRBJ2-2; TRBD2 agrees at 11 bases. Germline V gene lookup returns CDR1 SQVTM and CDR2 ANQGSEA. The CDR3 totals 14 residues. The V segment lost 5 bases and the J segment 7 bases; nucleotides outside the gene matches: 6. The CDR3 protein is CSVIIAGGDGELFF. CDR3 DNA: TGCAGCGTTATAATAGCGGGAGGGGACGGGGAGCTGTTTTTT.

In this sample, this clone turned up once. V is TRBV2 and J is TRBJ2-1; 10 bases align to TRBD2. The ends lost 8 bases at V and 6 bases at J; junction bases unmatched: 4. Germline V gene data show CDR1 as SNHLY and CDR2 as FYNNEI. CDR3 length: 13 residues. CDR3 loop: CASGVAGGNEQFF. CDR3 DNA: TGTGCCAGCGGGGTAGCGGGAGGCAATGAGCAGTTCTTC.

The V and J genes are TRBV30 and TRBJ2-1, with no clear D. The germline V and J ends were trimmed by 1 base and 3 bases, with 10 bases remaining between them. The length of the CDR3 is 14 residues. Per the germline V gene, CDR1 is GTSNPN and CDR2 is SVGIG (reference sequence). Here the CDR3 reads CAWSDGSRYNEQFF. CDR3 DNA sequence: TGTGCCTGGAGTGACGGTTCGCGCTACAATGAGCAGTTCTTC.

This rearrangement joins TRBV7-8 to TRBJ2-1, with 7 nucleotides matching TRBD2. This CDR3 contains 15 residues. Germline assignment: CDR1 SGHVS and CDR2 FQNEAQ. Trimming took 4 bases from V and 3 from J; bases not matched to a gene: 6. CDR3 nucleotide sequence: TGTGCCAGCAGCTCCGGGGGAGGGGACTACAATGAGCAGTTCTTC. Its protein is CASSSGGGDYNEQFF.

The chain couples TRBV28 to TRBJ2-1; D is possibly TRBD1 (5 bases). V lost 3 bases to trimming and J lost 7 bases, with 10 bases between them. Germline loops: CDR1 MDHEN, CDR2 SYDVKM. The CDR3 covers 13 residues. CDR3 nucleotides: TGTGCCAGCAGTTTGTCAGGGAAGAATGAGCAGTTCTTC. Translating it yields CASSLSGKNEQFF.

Only one count was recorded for this clone. The chain links TRBV5-4 to TRBJ1-6; no clear D. V was clipped by 7 bases and J by 0 bases, with 11 bases between them. Germline lookup yields CDR1 SGHNT and CDR2 YYREEE (reference sequence). The CDR3 loop spans 15 amino acids. The CDR3 DNA is TGTGCCAGCGCGGGAGGGAGCTCCTATAATTCACCCCTCCACTTT. This encodes CASAGGSSYNSPLHF.

V and J are TRBV5-1 and TRBJ1-4, with 7 bases aligning to TRBD1. V was pared by 4 bases and J by 0 bases, with 6 bases of the junction left unmatched. Germline V CDR1 and CDR2: SGHRS, YFSETQ. The CDR3 is made up of 16 amino acids. Here the CDR3 reads CASSLGTVATNEKLFF. CDR3 in DNA: TGCGCCAGCAGCCTTGGGACAGTTGCAACTAATGAAAAACTGTTTTTT.